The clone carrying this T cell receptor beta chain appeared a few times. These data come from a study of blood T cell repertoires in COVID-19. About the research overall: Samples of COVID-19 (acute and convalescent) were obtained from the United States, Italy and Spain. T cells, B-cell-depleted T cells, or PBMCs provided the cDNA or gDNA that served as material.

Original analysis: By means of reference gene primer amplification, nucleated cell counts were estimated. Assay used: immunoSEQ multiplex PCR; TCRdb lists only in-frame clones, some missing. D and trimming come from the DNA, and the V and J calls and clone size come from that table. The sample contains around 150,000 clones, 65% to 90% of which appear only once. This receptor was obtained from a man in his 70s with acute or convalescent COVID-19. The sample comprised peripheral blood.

Written as DNA, the CDR3 is TGCGCCAGCAGACCCGGACAGGTCACCGGGGAGCTGTTTTTT. It translates to CASRPGQVTGELFF. J is TRBJ2-2 and V is TRBV5-1; 7 bases are shared with TRBD1. Germline lookup yields CDR1 SGHRS and CDR2 YFSETQ. J was trimmed by 4 bases and V by 5 bases; bases with no gene match: 5. The CDR3 is 14 amino acids.